These 30 T cell receptor beta chains share one sample of origin, sequenced in a study of blood T cell repertoires in COVID-19. TCRdb keeps only in-frame clones here, not all; method: immunoSEQ multiplex PCR. This sample yields about 250,000 clones, of which about four fifths are seen a single time; approximately 9.1% belongs to the top ten. Sequencing input: peripheral blood. These receptors originate from an older man with acute or convalescent COVID-19.

This rearrangement joins TRBV4-2 to TRBJ1-3; D gene unclear. This CDR3 spans 16 amino acids. Germline V CDR1 and CDR2: LGHNA, YNFKEQ. Trimming removed 0 bases from V and 0 bases from J, with 9 bases in between. The CDR3 DNA is TGTGCCAGCAGCCAAGACTTCACAGACTCTGGAAACACCATATATTTT. It encodes CASSQDFTDSGNTIYF.

The table lists this clone with many counts. This chain joins TRBV27 and TRBJ1-6, with D uncertain. CDR1 is MNHEY, CDR2 SMNVEV, per germline (reference sequence). V lost 2 bases to trimming and J lost 8 bases, with 10 bases between them. This CDR3 is 14 amino acids long. CDR3 region: CASSLTVLDSPLHF. The CDR3 DNA is TGTGCCAGCAGTTTAACTGTGTTGGATTCACCCCTCCACTTT.

The V call is TRBV25-1, the J call TRBJ1-5; maybe TRBD1 (5 bases). Between the trimmed V and J ends, which lost 2 bases and 9 bases, there was a span of 17 bases. The CDR3 contains 15 residues. Germline V gene data show CDR1 as MGHDK and CDR2 as SYGVNS. This chain's CDR3 is CASSEPGRPGGPQHF. CDR3 nucleotides: TGTGCCAGCAGTGAACCGGGAAGGCCCGGGGGGCCCCAGCATTTT.

To note about this clone: Other DNA sequences in this sample translate to the same CDR3. The rearrangement uses TRBV18 and TRBJ1-5; tentatively, D is TRBD1 (5 bases). In germline, CDR1 is KGHSH, CDR2 LQKENI. The CDR3 runs to 15 residues. V gave up 0 bases and J gave up 4 bases, with 10 bases separating them. CDR3: CASSPPGRGNQPQHF. The CDR3 bases are TGTGCCAGCTCACCACCGGGAAGGGGAAATCAGCCCCAGCATTTT.

The chain couples TRBV18 to TRBJ2-7; 7 bases are a match to TRBD1. V shed 3 bases, J shed 6 bases, and the junction held 11 bases outside the gene matches. The CDR3 has 15 residues. Germline lookup yields CDR1 KGHSH and CDR2 LQKENI. The CDR3 DNA reads as TGTGCCAGCTCACCCTCGACAGGGACCTCCGTCGAGCAGTACTTC. It specifies CASSPSTGTSVEQYF.

This rearrangement joins TRBV24-1 to TRBJ1-2, with a weak D call TRBD1 (5 bases). Trimming took off 5 bases at V and 4 bases at J, with 10 bases between the two ends. In germline, CDR1 is KGHDR, CDR2 SFDVKD. The CDR3 totals 13 residues. The CDR3 here is CATSAAGFYGYTF. CDR3 DNA: TGTGCCACCAGTGCTGCAGGGTTCTATGGCTACACCTTC.

This rearrangement joins TRBV5-1 to TRBJ1-2, with D possibly being TRBD1 (5 bases). Germline-derived CDR1 and CDR2 are SGHRS and YFSETQ. The CDR3 runs 14 residues. Between the trimmed V and J ends, which lost 4 bases and 0 bases, there was a span of 10 bases. For the CDR3, the DNA is TGCGCCAGCAGCCCGGGGGTATCTAACTATGGCTACACCTTC. Its translation is CASSPGVSNYGYTF.

The J gene is TRBJ2-2, the V gene TRBV24-1; D gene uncertain. This CDR3 is 14 amino acids long. V lost 3 bases to trimming and J lost 4 bases, with 8 bases between them. The V gene's germline CDR1 is KGHDR and CDR2 SFDVKD. In DNA, the CDR3 is TGTGCCACCAGTGATCCGTGGAGCACCGGGGAGCTGTTTTTT. Translation: CATSDPWSTGELFF.

CDR3 protein: CASSLGGGDYGYTF. The CDR3 DNA sequence: TGTGCCAGCAGTTTGGGAGGGGGGGACTATGGCTACACCTTC. The chain combines TRBV28 with TRBJ1-2, with D perhaps TRBD1 (6 bases). The V gene's germline CDR1 is MDHEN and CDR2 SYDVKM. CDR3 length: 14 amino acids. V lost 3 bases, J lost 3 bases, and 11 bases lay in between.

The chain recombines TRBV19 with TRBJ1-1, with 8 bases fitting TRBD1. CDR3 length: 15 amino acids. Trimming cost V 5 bases and J 4 bases; bases outside gene matches: 9. The germline gives CDR1 LNHDA, CDR2 SQIVND (reference sequence). CDR3 sequence reads: CASSPLTGGSTEAFF. CDR3 coding DNA: TGTGCCAGTAGTCCGCTCACAGGGGGAAGCACTGAAGCTTTCTTT. Full variable domain (remainder filled in from reference TRBV19 and TRBJ1-1): DGGITQSPKYLFRKEGQNVTLSCEQNLNHDAMYWYRQDPGQGLRLIYYSQIVNDFQKGDIAEGYSVSREKKESFPLTVTSAQKNPTAFYLCASSPLTGGSTEAFFGQGTRLTVV.

The chain couples TRBV24-1 to TRBJ2-3, with 9 bases aligning to TRBD1. The J segment lost 3 bases and the V segment lost 4 bases, leaving 7 bases of the junction unmatched. The germline V gene has CDR1 KGHDR and CDR2 SFDVKD. The CDR3 spans 16 residues. CDR3 nucleotides: TGTGCCACCAGTGAGGCGGGACAGGGACTAACAGATACGCAGTATTTT. Its protein is CATSEAGQGLTDTQYF.

The chain uses TRBV5-1 and TRBJ1-2; maybe TRBD1 (5 bases). Germline V gives CDR1 SGHRS, CDR2 YFSETQ. The CDR3 is made up of 12 amino acids. Deletions cut 4 bases from V and 6 bases from J, with 10 bases between. In DNA, the CDR3 is TGCGCCAGCAGCCCGGAAGGGGATGGCTACACCTTC. Translating gives CASSPEGDGYTF.

The rearrangement joins TRBV18 to TRBJ2-7, with 10 bases matching TRBD1. The CDR3 runs 17 residues. Losses at the gene ends were 5 bases for V and 4 bases for J; bases not matched to a gene: 14. Germline-derived CDR1 and CDR2 are KGHSH and LQKENI. The CDR3 loop reads CASSSALRGQGTYEQYF. The DNA of the CDR3 is TGTGCCAGCTCATCAGCTCTACGGGGACAGGGGACATACGAGCAGTACTTC.

This chain connects TRBV4-1 to TRBJ2-1, with a possible D match to TRBD2 (5 bases). CDR1 and CDR2 (germline): MGHRA, YSYEKL. V lost 4 bases, J lost 5 bases, and 18 bases lay in between. The CDR3 runs 16 residues. This chain's CDR3 is CASSPVDWLANNEQFF. CDR3 bases: TGCGCCAGCAGCCCTGTTGATTGGCTAGCAAACAATGAGCAGTTCTTC.

Here the CDR3 reads CASSPSTHSNQPQHF. The DNA for the CDR3 is TGTGCCAGCTCACCGAGCACCCATAGCAATCAGCCCCAGCATTTT. V is TRBV18 and J is TRBJ1-5; D call uncertain. The V and J ends lost 3 bases and 0 bases respectively, with 9 bases between them. Looked up from germline, CDR1 is KGHSH and CDR2 is LQKENI. The CDR3 has 15 residues.

The rearrangement joins TRBV24-1 to TRBJ1-5; 11 positions agree with TRBD1. Germline CDR1 KGHDR, CDR2 SFDVKD. Trimming at V came to 10 bases and at J to 1 base, leaving 8 bases not matched to a gene. The CDR3 consists of 16 residues. This chain's CDR3 is CATSGTGGASNQPQHF. DNA of the CDR3: TGTGCCACTTCCGGGACAGGGGGAGCGAGCAATCAGCCCCAGCATTTT.

In its sample, this clone was seen a few times. CDR3 protein: CAWRQFMNTEAFF. The CDR3, as DNA: TGTGCCTGGAGACAGTTTATGAACACTGAAGCTTTCTTT. This chain joins TRBV30 and TRBJ1-1, with D unresolved. V gave up 3 bases and J gave up 0 bases, with 8 bases separating them. CDR3 length: 13 amino acids. Germline lookup yields CDR1 GTSNPN and CDR2 SVGIG (reference sequence).

This sequence joins TRBV7-2 and TRBJ2-1, with D possibly being TRBD1 (5 bases). Germline V lookup: CDR1 SGHTA, CDR2 FQGNSA. The CDR3 runs to 18 residues. Between the trimmed V and J ends, which lost 0 bases and 10 bases, there was a span of 25 bases. For the CDR3, the DNA is TGTGCCAGCAGCTTAGCCCCGAGTGGCAGGGCCCGAGGAAAGGAGCAGTTCTTC. Protein product: CASSLAPSGRARGKEQFF.

A single count supports this clone. The rearrangement uses TRBV5-1 and TRBJ1-2; 7 bases match TRBD1. The CDR3 loop spans 17 amino acids. Germline V gene lookup returns CDR1 SGHRS and CDR2 YFSETQ. V dropped 4 bases and J dropped 1; count of bases not matched to a gene: 13. Written as DNA, the CDR3 is TGCGCCAGCAGCCCCGGGACAGACCAGATTCTTAACTATGGCTACACCTTC. The encoded protein is CASSPGTDQILNYGYTF.

The table lists this clone with a count of one. The chain carries TRBV25-1 and TRBJ1-6, with D perhaps TRBD1 (5 bases). CDR3 size: 15 residues. CDR1 MGHDK and CDR2 SYGVNS come from the germline V gene. V lost 2 bases and J 7 bases, leaving 12 bases between the germline ends. The CDR3 bases are TGTGCCAGCAGTGAACAGGGTAGCAAGAATTCACCCCTCCACTTT. As protein: CASSEQGSKNSPLHF.

The V gene is TRBV5-4, the J gene TRBJ2-3; 8 bases agree with TRBD1. Germline lookup yields CDR1 SGHNT and CDR2 YYREEE (reference sequence). V shed 3 bases, J shed 4 bases, and the junction held 4 bases outside the gene matches. The CDR3 spans 14 residues. The CDR3 DNA sequence: TGTGCCAGCAGCTCCGTGGACAGGGCAGATACGCAGTATTTT. This codes for CASSSVDRADTQYF.

This chain uses TRBV27 with TRBJ2-7; 7 bases match TRBD1. The CDR3 contains 13 residues. Germline CDR1 is MNHEY and CDR2 is SMNVEV (reference sequence). V lost 3 bases to trimming and J lost 6 bases; unmatched junction nucleotides: 5. The CDR3 sequence: CASSFVQGFEQYF. The CDR3 coding sequence is TGTGCCAGCAGTTTCGTACAGGGGTTCGAGCAGTACTTC.

Written as DNA, the CDR3 is TGTGCCAGCAGCCTCCGGGACAGTTCCTACGAGCAGTACTTC. It codes for CASSLRDSSYEQYF. The chain couples TRBV3-1 (or the pseudogene TRBV3-2) to TRBJ2-7; TRBD1 agrees at 7 bases. The ends lost 4 bases at V and 1 base at J; junction bases unmatched: 4. This CDR3 has 14 residues. In germline, CDR1 is LGHDT, CDR2 YNNKEL (reference sequence).

The rearrangement uses TRBV11-3 and TRBJ2-3; a weak D match, TRBD1 (7 bases). Trimming pared 8 bases from V and 0 bases from J, leaving 15 bases between. This CDR3 spans 15 amino acids. Germline values: CDR1 SGHNT, CDR2 YENEEA. The CDR3 is CASGSTGTSTDTQYF. CDR3 coding DNA: TGTGCCAGCGGATCGACAGGGACTAGCACAGATACGCAGTATTTT.

The chain links TRBV6-5 to TRBJ2-1; perhaps TRBD1 as D (6 bases). V was pared by 2 bases and J by 0 bases, with 11 bases between. Germline V gene lookup returns CDR1 MNHEY and CDR2 SVGAGI. The CDR3 extends over 16 amino acids. CDR3 nucleotides: TGTGCCAGCAGTTACACCGGACAGAGCTCCTACAATGAGCAGTTCTTC. Amino acids: CASSYTGQSSYNEQFF.

The CDR3 bases are TGTGCCAGCAGCCAAGGAACAGGGGGCAACACTGAAGCTTTCTTT. Amino acid sequence: CASSQGTGGNTEAFF. J is TRBJ1-1 and V is TRBV4-2, with TRBD1 matching 9 bases. Germline V lookup: CDR1 LGHNA, CDR2 YNFKEQ. The CDR3 spans 15 residues. The V segment lost 1 base and the J segment 2 bases; nucleotides outside the gene matches: 2.

The chain's CDR3 is CASSEREGNEQFF. DNA of the CDR3: TGTGCCAGCAGTGAAAGAGAGGGCAATGAGCAGTTCTTC. The chain uses TRBV6-1 and TRBJ2-1; maybe TRBD2 (5 bases). The CDR3 contains 13 residues. CDR1 and CDR2 from the germline V gene are MNHNS and SASEGT. The V gene lost 2 bases and the J gene lost 6 bases, with 8 bases spanning the gap.

The chain has TRBV18 and TRBJ1-5; no clear D gene. Germline V gene sequence: CDR1 KGHSH, CDR2 LQKENI. This CDR3 contains 15 residues. Trimming stripped 3 bases from V and 1 base from J, with 10 bases between. The CDR3 loop is CASSPRRGSNQPQHF. The CDR3 DNA follows: TGTGCCAGCTCACCTCGTCGGGGAAGCAATCAGCCCCAGCATTTT.

V and J are TRBV5-1 and TRBJ1-2; 8 positions agree with TRBD1. V lost 4 bases to trimming and J lost 6 bases; unmatched junction nucleotides: 11. The CDR3 extends over 15 amino acids. CDR1 is SGHRS, CDR2 YFSETQ, per germline. CDR3 sequence reads: CASSPRTGNRDGYTF. The CDR3 bases are TGCGCCAGCAGCCCCCGGACAGGGAATAGGGATGGCTACACCTTC.

This clone was detected only once. The chain employs TRBV28 and TRBJ1-3; a possible D gene is TRBD1 (6 bases). The germline V gene has CDR1 MDHEN and CDR2 SYDVKM. The germline V and J ends were trimmed by 6 bases and 1 base, with 10 bases remaining between them. The CDR3 contains 14 residues. CDR3 bases: TGTGCCAGCAGGCTAGGGGGTTCTGGAAACACCATATATTTT. As protein: CASRLGGSGNTIYF. The entire variable domain, with the rest obtained from reference TRBV28 and TRBJ1-3, is as follows: DVKVTQSSRYLVKRTGEKVFLECVQDMDHENMFWYRQDPGLGLRLIYFSYDVKMKEKGDIPEGYSVSREKKERFSLILESASTNQTSMYLCASRLGGSGNTIYFGEGSWLTVV.